One and the same sample provided the 21 T cell receptor beta chains below, sequenced in a study of tumor-infiltrating lymphocytes in primary liver carcinoma. A primer matching the constant region was used to make TCR beta cDNA from approximately 0.55 ug of total RNA. Researchers made the TCR beta libraries by running three nested multiplex PCR rounds with slightly modified ARM-PCR. Researchers ran the first two PCR rounds for roughly 11 cycles each with TRBV1-TRBV30 forward primers and a C-beta reverse primer. TCRdb reprocessed the multiplex PCR reads with MiXCR, giving one entry per CDR3 protein. Among roughly 330,000 distinct CDR3 sequences listed, less than 65% were seen once. Out of unsorted whole blood came the blood RNA, and germline DNA was extracted as well. Sample: peripheral blood. Receptor source: a man between 40 and 49 years old with primary liver carcinoma and hepatitis B virus infection.

Concerning this clonotype itself: It may be a read error: a sequence one base away is much more abundant. The CDR3 DNA sequence: TGTGTCAGCAGACGCAGGGGGCGCGAGACCCAGTACTTC. Amino acids: CVSRRRGRETQYF. The genes are TRBV12-3 or TRBV12-4 and TRBJ2-5; 8 positions match TRBD1. The CDR3 length is 13 residues.

The rearrangement uses TRBV11-2 and TRBJ2-5; perhaps TRBD1 as D (6 bases). The V end lost 5 bases, the J end lost 3 bases, and 16 bases lay between the germline ends. This CDR3 region has 15 residues. CDR1 and CDR2 (germline): SGHAT, FQNNGV. CDR3 in amino acids: CASSIRQGNKETQYF. The CDR3, as DNA: TGTGCCAGCAGCATACGCCAGGGGAATAAAGAGACCCAGTACTTC.

Regarding this clonotype: One end of the junction does not line up with germline, which may come from a read error. This chain uses TRBV12-3 or TRBV12-4 with TRBJ2-5; D not certain. The CDR3 totals 15 residues. This chain's CDR3 is CTSSPDSGSQETQYF. CDR3 bases: TGTACCAGCAGCCCTGACTCCGGATCCCAAGAGACCCAGTACTTC.

In its sample, this clonotype was seen a few times. The CDR3 spells CASRTAGGTYNEQFF. DNA for the CDR3: TGTGCCAGCAGAACAGCGGGAGGGACCTACAATGAGCAGTTCTTC. This rearrangement joins TRBV28 to TRBJ2-1; 10 nucleotides align to TRBD2. The germline gives CDR1 MDHEN, CDR2 SYDVKM. CDR3 size: 15 residues. V lost 6 bases to trimming and J lost 2 bases; unmatched junction nucleotides: 4.

There are a few counts of this clonotype. One base away lies a much larger clone, so this may be a sequencing read error. V is TRBV29-1 and J is TRBJ2-6; D possibly uses TRBD1 or TRBD2 (5 bases each). The germline V gene has CDR1 SQVTM and CDR2 ANQGSEA. This CDR3 has 13 residues. Written as DNA, the CDR3 is TGCAGCGTCGGGGATGCTGGGGCCAACGTCCTGGCTTTC. This gives the protein CSVGDAGANVLAF.

A note on this clonotype: Since the CDR3 does not end with the conserved phenylalanine or tryptophan, this likely comes from a read error. V usage is TRBV11-2 and J usage is TRBJ2-7; the D is unclear. Trimming removed 0 bases at V and 6 bases at J, with 15 bases between. The CDR3 loop spans 15 amino acids. Germline V gene data show CDR1 as SGHAT and CDR2 as FQNNGV. The CDR3, as DNA: TGTGCCAGCAGCTTAGAGTCCGTGATCTCCGGCGAGCAGTACCTC. Translation: CASSLESVISGEQYL.

A word on this clonotype: Likely a read error: the CDR3 ends without its conserved phenylalanine or tryptophan. The chain is built from TRBV10-2 and TRBJ2-1; D is possibly TRBD1 (8 bases). V lost 10 bases and J 8 bases, leaving 24 bases between the germline ends. Germline CDR1 and CDR2: WSHSY and SAAADI. The CDR3 has 15 amino acids. The CDR3 spells CATSRGSGTGHEQFL. CDR3 DNA: TGCGCCACCTCCAGGGGAAGCGGGACAGGTCATGAGCAGTTCTTA.

On this clonotype: A read error may explain this, as a much larger clone is one base away. V usage is TRBV12-3 or TRBV12-4 and J usage is TRBJ2-2, with D maybe TRBD1 (5 bases). The CDR3 is 14 residues long. The CDR3 reads CASRSFRQTVELFF. The CDR3 bases are TGTGCCAGCCGGTCTTTCCGACAGACCGTGGAGCTGTTTTTT.

This clonotype was found many times. The chain couples TRBV4-3 to TRBJ2-3, with a possible D match to TRBD1 (6 bases). The CDR3 totals 15 residues. Trimming took 2 bases from V and 6 from J, leaving 15 bases between them. CDR1 LGHNA and CDR2 YSLEER come from the germline V gene. The CDR3 loop is CASSQSGQRGDTQYF. The CDR3 DNA reads as TGCGCCAGCAGCCAATCAGGACAGAGGGGGGATACGCAGTATTTT.

The genes are TRBV24-1 and TRBJ2-7; tentative D call: TRBD2 (5 bases). The V and J ends lost 11 bases and 3 bases respectively, with 13 bases between them. The CDR3 is made up of 12 amino acids. Per germline, CDR1 KGHDR and CDR2 SFDVKD. The DNA for the CDR3 is TGTGCCATCAGCGGTTACAACTACGAGCAGTACTTC. This codes for CAISGYNYEQYF.

Concerning this clonotype itself: The junction does not match germline at one end; this may be a read error. The V and J genes are TRBV5-1 and TRBJ2-3; D is possibly TRBD1 (6 bases). Germline CDR1 is SGHRS and CDR2 is YFSETQ. CDR3 size: 15 residues. CDR3 nucleotide sequence: TGCACCAGCAGCAGTCAGGGGCCTAGCACAGATACGCAGTATTTT. Protein: CTSSSQGPSTDTQYF.

Comment on this clonotype: Lacking the conserved final phenylalanine or tryptophan, this CDR3 likely reflects a read error. The chain has TRBV11-3 and TRBJ2-1; TRBD2 matches 7 bases. Germline V gene data show CDR1 as SGHNT and CDR2 as YENEEA. The CDR3 spans 12 residues. V shed 5 bases and J 9 bases; nucleotides not matched to a gene: 4. CDR3 amino acids: CASSAIAGEQFY. CDR3 sequence (DNA): TGTGCCAGCAGCGCCATAGCGGGTGAGCAGTTCTAT.

This chain uses TRBV7-9 with TRBJ1-4; the D is unclear. V was pared by 3 bases and J by 3 bases, with 2 bases between. The CDR3 is 12 amino acids. Germline V gene sequence: CDR1 SEHNR, CDR2 FQNEAQ (reference sequence). CDR3 sequence (DNA): TGTGCCAGCAGCTTGGCTAATGAAAAACTGTTTTTT. Amino acid sequence: CASSLANEKLFF.

The chain has TRBV11-1 and TRBJ2-2, with a possible D match to TRBD2 (5 bases). Per germline, CDR1 SGHAT and CDR2 FQDESV (reference sequence). V lost 9 bases and J 6 bases, leaving 17 bases between the germline ends. The length of the CDR3 is 14 residues. The CDR3 sequence: CARRADMDAGELFF. The DNA for the CDR3 is TGTGCCAGGAGGGCCGACATGGACGCCGGGGAGCTGTTTTTT.

As regards this clonotype: Sequence at one end of the junction differs from germline and may be a read error. The chain uses TRBV6-5 and TRBJ2-7, with D uncertain. The CDR3 has 15 amino acids. Germline CDR1 is MNHEY and CDR2 is SVGAGI. CDR3 protein: CDSNYSGRNSYEQYF. For the CDR3, the DNA is TGTGACAGCAATTACTCCGGCAGAAACTCCTACGAGCAGTACTTC.

Comments on this clonotype: One junction end does not reproduce the germline sequence, and a read error may be involved. This chain connects TRBV11-3 to TRBJ2-5, with 10 bases identical to TRBD1. CDR1 SGHNT and CDR2 YENEEA come from the germline V gene. The CDR3 contains 15 residues. CDR3 in amino acids: CASSSGQGGHETRYF. DNA for the CDR3: TGTGCCAGCAGCTCTGGACAGGGGGGACATGAGACCCGGTACTTC.

Remarks on this clonotype: An end of the junction does not agree with germline; a read error may underlie this. V is TRBV4-2 and J is TRBJ2-1; D is undetermined. The CDR3 is 16 amino acids. Germline values: CDR1 LGHNA, CDR2 YNFKEQ. CDR3 bases: TGCGCCAGCAGCCAAGAAAGCCGCGGAGATTACAGTGAGCAGTTCTTC. Translating it yields CASSQESRGDYSEQFF.

In this sample, this clonotype turned up a few times. The rearrangement joins TRBV14 to TRBJ1-1, with D uncertain. V lost 7 bases to trimming and J lost 3 bases, with 12 bases between them. Per germline, CDR1 SGHDN and CDR2 FVKESK. The CDR3 runs 13 residues. The CDR3 region has the DNA TGTGCCAGCACCCTGACGGAGGACACTGAAGCTTTCTTT. Amino acid sequence: CASTLTEDTEAFF.

Comments on this clonotype: At one of its ends the junction is not consistent with the germline gene, which may arise from a read error. V is TRBV11-2 and J is TRBJ2-5, with a weak D call TRBD1 (5 bases). This CDR3 contains 14 residues. Germline CDR1 is SGHAT and CDR2 is FQNNGV. CDR3 in DNA: TGTGCCAGGAGCTATGGACAAGTACAAGAGACCCGGTACTTC. This sequence encodes CARSYGQVQETRYF.

This chain uses TRBV11-2 with TRBJ1-1; 8 nucleotides agree with TRBD1. Germline values: CDR1 SGHAT, CDR2 FQNNGV. The CDR3 has 14 amino acids. The V and J ends lost 2 bases and 11 bases, in that order; junction bases with no gene match: 10. DNA of the CDR3: TGTGCCAGCAGCTTAATGGACAGGGCCGTCGGGGCTTTCTTT. It specifies CASSLMDRAVGAFF.

A note on this clonotype: It may be a read error: a sequence one base away is much more abundant. J is TRBJ1-1 and V is TRBV6-2 or TRBV6-3; D possibly corresponds to TRBD1 (6 bases). CDR3 length equals 12 residues. The V end was cut by 6 bases, the J end by 9 bases, with 14 bases between. Germline V CDR1 and CDR2: MNHEY, SVGEGT. CDR3 in amino acids: CASSQQGPQAFF. CDR3 DNA: TGTGCCAGCAGCCAACAGGGCCCTCAAGCTTTCTTT.